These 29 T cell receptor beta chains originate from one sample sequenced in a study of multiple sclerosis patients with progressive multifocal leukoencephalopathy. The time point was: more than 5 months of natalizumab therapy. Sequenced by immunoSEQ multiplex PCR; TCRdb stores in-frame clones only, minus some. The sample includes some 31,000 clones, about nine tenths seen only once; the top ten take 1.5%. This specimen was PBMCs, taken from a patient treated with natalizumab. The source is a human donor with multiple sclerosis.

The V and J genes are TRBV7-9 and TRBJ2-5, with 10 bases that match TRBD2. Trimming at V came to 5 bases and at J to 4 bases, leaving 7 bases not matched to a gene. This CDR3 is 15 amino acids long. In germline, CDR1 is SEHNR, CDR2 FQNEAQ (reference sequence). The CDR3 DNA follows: TGTGCCAGCAGCGCAGCGGGAGGGGGTGGAGAGACCCAGTACTTC. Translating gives CASSAAGGGGETQYF.

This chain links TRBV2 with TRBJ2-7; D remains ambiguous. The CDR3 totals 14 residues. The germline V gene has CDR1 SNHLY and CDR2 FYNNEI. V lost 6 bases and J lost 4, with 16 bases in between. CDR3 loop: CASSDPGEPYEQYF. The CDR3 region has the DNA TGTGCCAGCAGCGACCCTGGGGAACCTTACGAGCAGTACTTC.

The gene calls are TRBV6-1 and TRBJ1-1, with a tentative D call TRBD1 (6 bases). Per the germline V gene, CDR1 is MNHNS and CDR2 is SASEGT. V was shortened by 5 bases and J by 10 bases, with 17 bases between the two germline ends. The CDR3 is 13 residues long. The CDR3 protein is CASSTPGSGVAFF. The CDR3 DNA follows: TGTGCCAGCAGTACCCCCGGGTCAGGGGTAGCTTTCTTT.

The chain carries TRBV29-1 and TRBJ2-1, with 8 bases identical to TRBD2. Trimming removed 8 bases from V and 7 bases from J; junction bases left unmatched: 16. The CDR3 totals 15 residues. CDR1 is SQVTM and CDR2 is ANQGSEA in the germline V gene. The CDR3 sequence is CSCGGSGRGLNEQFF. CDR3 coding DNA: TGCAGCTGCGGGGGAAGCGGGAGAGGTTTAAATGAGCAGTTCTTC.

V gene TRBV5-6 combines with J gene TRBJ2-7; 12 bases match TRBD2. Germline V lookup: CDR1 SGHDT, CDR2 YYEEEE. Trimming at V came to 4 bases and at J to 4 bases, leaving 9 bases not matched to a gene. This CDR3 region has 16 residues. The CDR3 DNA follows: TGTGCCAGCAGCCTAGGGACTAGCGGGTTGGGGTACGAGCAGTACTTC. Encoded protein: CASSLGTSGLGYEQYF.

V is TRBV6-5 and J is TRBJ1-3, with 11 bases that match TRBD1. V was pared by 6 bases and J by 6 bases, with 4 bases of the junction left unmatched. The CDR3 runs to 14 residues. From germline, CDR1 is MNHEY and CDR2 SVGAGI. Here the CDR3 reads CASSRTGGENTIYF. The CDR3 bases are TGTGCCAGCAGCCGGACAGGGGGCGAAAACACCATATATTTT.

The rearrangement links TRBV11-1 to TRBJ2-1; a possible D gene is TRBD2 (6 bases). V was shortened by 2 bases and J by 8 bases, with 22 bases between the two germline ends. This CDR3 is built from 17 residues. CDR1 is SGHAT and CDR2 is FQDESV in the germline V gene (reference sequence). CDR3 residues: CASSLSRLGGSRDEQFF. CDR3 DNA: TGTGCCAGCAGCTTATCCCGATTGGGAGGTAGTCGTGATGAGCAGTTCTTC.

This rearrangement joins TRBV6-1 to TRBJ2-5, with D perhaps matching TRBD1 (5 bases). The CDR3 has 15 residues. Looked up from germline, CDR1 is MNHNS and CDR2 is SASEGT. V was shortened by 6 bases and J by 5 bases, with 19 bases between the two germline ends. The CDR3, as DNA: TGTGCCAGCAGGATAACAGGCGCTATCCGGGAGACCCAGTACTTC. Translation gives CASRITGAIRETQYF.

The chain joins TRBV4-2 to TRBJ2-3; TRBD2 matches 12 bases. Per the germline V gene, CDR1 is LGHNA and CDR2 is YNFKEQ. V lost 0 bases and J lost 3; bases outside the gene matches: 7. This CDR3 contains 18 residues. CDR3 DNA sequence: TGTGCCAGCAGCCAAGATTTCAGGACTAGCGGGACAACAGATACGCAGTATTTT. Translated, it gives CASSQDFRTSGTTDTQYF.

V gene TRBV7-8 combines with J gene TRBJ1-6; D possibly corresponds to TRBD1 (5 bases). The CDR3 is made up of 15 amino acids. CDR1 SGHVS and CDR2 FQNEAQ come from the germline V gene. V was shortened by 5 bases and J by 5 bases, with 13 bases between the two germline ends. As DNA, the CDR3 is TGTGCCAGCAGCCTCAGGGAAGGGGATAATTCACCCCTCCACTTT. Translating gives CASSLREGDNSPLHF.

CDR3 sequence reads: CASSSRLRVWSYEQYF. CDR3 DNA sequence: TGTGCCAGCAGTTCCCGACTAAGGGTTTGGTCCTACGAGCAGTACTTC. The rearrangement joins TRBV25-1 to TRBJ2-7, with D possibly matching TRBD2 (5 bases). Trimming left V 5 bases short and J 1 base short, with 18 bases between. The germline V gene encodes CDR1 MGHDK and CDR2 SYGVNS. This CDR3 has 16 amino acids.

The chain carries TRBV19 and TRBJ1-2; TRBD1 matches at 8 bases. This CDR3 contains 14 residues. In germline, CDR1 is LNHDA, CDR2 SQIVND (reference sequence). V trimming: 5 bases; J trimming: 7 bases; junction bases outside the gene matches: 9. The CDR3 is CASSPRTGTGGYTF. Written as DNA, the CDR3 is TGTGCCAGTAGTCCACGGACAGGGACGGGTGGCTACACCTTC.

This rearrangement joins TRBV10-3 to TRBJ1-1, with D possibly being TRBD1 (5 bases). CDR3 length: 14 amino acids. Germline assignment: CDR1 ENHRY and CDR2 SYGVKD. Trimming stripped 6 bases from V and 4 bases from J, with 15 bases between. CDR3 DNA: TGTGCCATCAGCGGGGGACTGAGGAGCACTGAAGCTTTCTTT. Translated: CAISGGLRSTEAFF.

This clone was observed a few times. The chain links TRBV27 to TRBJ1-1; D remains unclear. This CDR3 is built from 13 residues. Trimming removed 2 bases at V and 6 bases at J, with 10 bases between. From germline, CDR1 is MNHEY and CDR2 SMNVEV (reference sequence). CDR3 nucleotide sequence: TGTGCCAGCAGTTTACCCGGCGGGCCTGAAGCTTTCTTT. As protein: CASSLPGGPEAFF.

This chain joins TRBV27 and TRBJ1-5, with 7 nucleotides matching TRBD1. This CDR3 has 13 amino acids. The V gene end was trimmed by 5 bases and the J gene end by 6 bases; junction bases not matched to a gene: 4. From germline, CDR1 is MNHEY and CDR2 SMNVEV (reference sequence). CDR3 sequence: CASSDRASQPQHF. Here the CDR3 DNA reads TGTGCCAGCAGTGACAGGGCCTCTCAGCCCCAGCATTTT.

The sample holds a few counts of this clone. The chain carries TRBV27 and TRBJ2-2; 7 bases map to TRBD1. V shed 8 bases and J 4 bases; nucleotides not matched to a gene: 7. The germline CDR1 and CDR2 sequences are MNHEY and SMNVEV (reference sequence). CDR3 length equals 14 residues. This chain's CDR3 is CASGLDRRTGELFF. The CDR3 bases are TGTGCCAGCGGCCTGGACAGGCGCACCGGGGAGCTGTTTTTT.

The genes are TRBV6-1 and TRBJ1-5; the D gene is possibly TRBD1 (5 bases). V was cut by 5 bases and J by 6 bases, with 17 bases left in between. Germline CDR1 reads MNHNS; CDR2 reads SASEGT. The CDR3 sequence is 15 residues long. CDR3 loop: CASSPGARASQPQHF. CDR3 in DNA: TGTGCCAGCAGTCCCGGGGCTCGAGCGAGTCAGCCCCAGCATTTT.

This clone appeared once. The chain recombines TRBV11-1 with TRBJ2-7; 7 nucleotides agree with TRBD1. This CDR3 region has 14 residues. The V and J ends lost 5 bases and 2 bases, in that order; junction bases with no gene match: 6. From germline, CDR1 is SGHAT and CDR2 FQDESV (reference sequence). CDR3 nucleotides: TGTGCCAGCAGCCCGGGGACAGTGCCCTACGAGCAGTACTTC. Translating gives CASSPGTVPYEQYF.

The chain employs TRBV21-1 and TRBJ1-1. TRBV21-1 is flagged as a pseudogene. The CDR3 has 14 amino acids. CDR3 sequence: CASFYHGRCTEAFF. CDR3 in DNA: TGTGCCAGCTTTTATCACGGACGATGCACTGAAGCTTTCTTT.

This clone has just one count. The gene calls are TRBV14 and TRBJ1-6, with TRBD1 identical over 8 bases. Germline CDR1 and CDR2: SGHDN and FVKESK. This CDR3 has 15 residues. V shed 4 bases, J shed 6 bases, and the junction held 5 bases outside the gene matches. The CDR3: CASSPRTGSNSPLHF. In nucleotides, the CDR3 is TGTGCCAGCAGCCCCCGGACAGGGTCTAATTCACCCCTCCACTTT.

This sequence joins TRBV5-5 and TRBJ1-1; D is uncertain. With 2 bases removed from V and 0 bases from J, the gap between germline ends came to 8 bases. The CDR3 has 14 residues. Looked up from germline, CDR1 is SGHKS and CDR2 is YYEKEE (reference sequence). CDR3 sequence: CASSFLILNTEAFF. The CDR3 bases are TGTGCCAGCAGCTTTTTGATCCTGAACACTGAAGCTTTCTTT.

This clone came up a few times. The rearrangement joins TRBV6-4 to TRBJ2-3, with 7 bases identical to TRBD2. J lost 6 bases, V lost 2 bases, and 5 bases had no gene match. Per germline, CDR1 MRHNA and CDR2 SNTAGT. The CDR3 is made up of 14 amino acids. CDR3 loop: CASSDASGSDTQYF. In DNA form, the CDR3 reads TGTGCCAGCAGTGACGCTAGCGGATCTGATACGCAGTATTTT.

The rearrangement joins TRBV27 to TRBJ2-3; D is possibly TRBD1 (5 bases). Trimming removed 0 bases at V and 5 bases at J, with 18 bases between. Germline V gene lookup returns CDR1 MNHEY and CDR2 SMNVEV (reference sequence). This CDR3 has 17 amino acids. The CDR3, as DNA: TGTGCCAGCAGTTTATCGTTAGGGGCGCAGGTAGGAGATACGCAGTATTTT. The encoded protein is CASSLSLGAQVGDTQYF.

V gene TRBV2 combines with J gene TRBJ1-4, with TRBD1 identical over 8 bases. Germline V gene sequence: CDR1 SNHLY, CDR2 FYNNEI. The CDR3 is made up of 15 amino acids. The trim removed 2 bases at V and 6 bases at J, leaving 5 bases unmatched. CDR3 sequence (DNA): TGTGCCAGCAGTGAATTGGCAGGGGGCGATGAAAAACTGTTTTTT. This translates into CASSELAGGDEKLFF.

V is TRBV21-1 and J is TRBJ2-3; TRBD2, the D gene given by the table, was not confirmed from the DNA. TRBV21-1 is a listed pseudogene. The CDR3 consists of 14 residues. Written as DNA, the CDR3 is TGTGCCACCCCGTGGGACTCCAGCACAGATACGCAGTATTTT. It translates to CATPWDSSTDTQYF.

The CDR3 sequence: CASRGQVSNYGYTF. CDR3 DNA: TGTGCCAGCAGGGGACAGGTATCTAACTATGGCTACACCTTC. The chain uses TRBV2 and TRBJ1-2, with 8 positions matching TRBD1. Germline V gene lookup returns CDR1 SNHLY and CDR2 FYNNEI. The CDR3 consists of 14 residues. The trim removed 6 bases at V and 0 bases at J, leaving 3 bases unmatched.

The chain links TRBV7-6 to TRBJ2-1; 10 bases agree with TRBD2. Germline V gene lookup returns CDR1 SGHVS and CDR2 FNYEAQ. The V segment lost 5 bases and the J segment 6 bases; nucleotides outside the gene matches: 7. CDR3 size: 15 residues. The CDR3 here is CASSPIAGGPNEQFF. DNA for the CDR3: TGTGCCAGCAGCCCTATAGCGGGAGGCCCCAATGAGCAGTTCTTC.

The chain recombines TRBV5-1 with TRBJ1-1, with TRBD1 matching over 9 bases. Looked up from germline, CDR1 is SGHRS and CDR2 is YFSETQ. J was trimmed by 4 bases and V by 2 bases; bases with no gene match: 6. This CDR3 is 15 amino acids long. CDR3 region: CASSLRGQGITEAFF. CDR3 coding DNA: TGCGCCAGCAGCTTACGGGGACAGGGAATCACTGAAGCTTTCTTT.

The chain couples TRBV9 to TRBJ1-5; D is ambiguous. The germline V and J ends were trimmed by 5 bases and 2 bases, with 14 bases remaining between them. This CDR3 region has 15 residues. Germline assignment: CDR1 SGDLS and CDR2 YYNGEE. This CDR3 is CASSAPGMGNQPQHF. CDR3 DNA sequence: TGTGCCAGCAGTGCCCCGGGTATGGGCAATCAGCCCCAGCATTTT.